Listed below are T cell receptor beta chains from one sample, sequenced in a study of CD4 T cells in relation to SARS-CoV-2 and coronaviruses. Their target antigens are unknown. Sequencing used immunoSEQ multiplex PCR; TCRdb keeps in-frame clones, though not all of them. The table includes around 24,000 clones, 65% to 80% detected once. The sequenced material came from CD4+ T cells from PBMCs, cultured in vitro. These receptors originate from a human donor in good health. Each CDR3 is given with its conserved first and last residue. D genes are given only for firm matches. Size is omitted from some rows. Given values are once, few, many or a class for expanded clones.

>.|TRBV5-1|.|TRBJ2-7
TGCGCCAGCAGCCTTTCCGGGCCCAAAATGGTCGAGCAGTACTTC
CASSLSGPKMVEQYF
>TRBD2|TRBV7-9|.|TRBJ2-7
TGTGCCAGCAGCTTAACTAGCGGGAAGACCTCCTACGAGCAGTACTTC
CASSLTSGKTSYEQYF
>.|TRBV2|.|TRBJ2-3
TGTGCCAGCAGGGGGTTCGGGGAAACAGATACGCAGTATTTT
CASRGFGETDTQYF
>.|TRBV2|.|TRBJ1-3
TGTGCCAGCAGTGAACAGGGGAACTCTGGAAACACCATATATTTT
CASSEQGNSGNTIYF
>.|TRBV19|.|TRBJ1-2
TGTGCCAGTAGTCTAAGCGAGAATTATAACTATGGCTACACCTTC
CASSLSENYNYGYTF
>.|TRBV7-2|.|TRBJ2-3
TGTGCCAGCAGCTTTCTTTTTGCAGTTACAGATACGCAGTATTTT
CASSFLFAVTDTQYF
>.|TRBV5-1|few|TRBJ2-1
TGCGCCAGCAGCCAGGACGGGTCCTACAATGAGCAGTTCTTC
CASSQDGSYNEQFF
>.|TRBV12-5|.|TRBJ2-3
TGTGCTAGTGGCCTTGTACGGGCGATGAGGGCAGATACGCAGTATTTT
CASGLVRAMRADTQYF
>.|TRBV24-1|.|TRBJ1-6
TGTGCCACCAGTGCCCCAGCTCCGGACCTCAGGCGCTCCTATAATTCACCCCTCCACTTT
CATSAPAPDLRRSYNSPLHF
>TRBD2|TRBV7-9|.|TRBJ2-1
TGTGCCAGCAGCGGGGGGGGGAGCTCCTACAATGAGCAGTTCTTC
CASSGGGSSYNEQFF
>TRBD2|TRBV19|.|TRBJ2-1
TGTGCCAGTACCCCACCCCGCAGCGGGACGTACAATGAGCAGTTCTTC
CASTPPRSGTYNEQFF
>TRBD2|TRBV5-5|.|TRBJ2-7
TGTGCCAGCAGCTTGGAGGCTGGGGCGGGAGTTCACGAGCAGTACTTC
CASSLEAGAGVHEQYF
>.|TRBV5-1|.|TRBJ1-5
TGCGCCAGCTTGGCGCAGTTGCAGCCCCAGCATTTT
CASLAQLQPQHF
>.|TRBV3-1/TRBV3-2|.|TRBJ1-1
TGTGCCAGCAGCCAAGGGTACTTATTCACTGAAGCTTTCTTT
CASSQGYLFTEAFF
>.|TRBV19|.|TRBJ2-2
TGTGCCAGTAGTCCCCAAGAACAGAACACCGGGGAGCTGTTTTTT
CASSPQEQNTGELFF
>TRBD1|TRBV6-5|few|TRBJ1-6
TGTGCCAGCTTGCAGGGGGCGTTTTCACCCCTCCACTTT
CASLQGAFSPLHF
>.|TRBV23-1|.|TRBJ1-1
TGCGCCAGCAGTCAAGCGGAGGCCTGGTCTTTCTTT
CASSQAEAWSFF
>TRBD2|TRBV19|.|TRBJ2-5
TGTGCCAGTAGTGCGATCCTGGGACTAGCGGGAGTGGAGACCCAGTACTTC
CASSAILGLAGVETQYF
>.|TRBV21-1|.|TRBJ1-1
TGTGCCAGCAGCCGCCTAGCGGGGGACACTGAAGCTTTCTTT
CASSRLAGDTEAFF
>TRBD1|TRBV10-3|.|TRBJ1-1
TGTGCCATCAGTGAACTGGACAGGGGAGCCACTGAAGCTTTCTTT
CAISELDRGATEAFF
>TRBD2|TRBV7-9|.|TRBJ2-3
TGTGCCAGCAGCTTAGTGGTTCTAGCGGGGACTCCTAGCACAGATACGCAGTATTTT
CASSLVVLAGTPSTDTQYF
>TRBD1|TRBV19|once|TRBJ1-5
TGTGCCAGTCGACAGGGGGCTAGCAATCAGCCCCAGCATTTT
CASRQGASNQPQHF
>TRBD2|TRBV11-2|.|TRBJ2-3
TGTGCCAGCAGCTTTGGGAGCGGGGAAACAGATACGCAGTATTTT
CASSFGSGETDTQYF
>.|TRBV7-2|few|TRBJ1-2
TGTGCCAGCAGCTTCCCTGAGTATGGCTACACCTTC
CASSFPEYGYTF
>.|TRBV7-8|.|TRBJ1-4
TGTGCCAGCAGCTTAGCGAGCAAAACTAATGAAAAACTGTTTTTT
CASSLASKTNEKLFF